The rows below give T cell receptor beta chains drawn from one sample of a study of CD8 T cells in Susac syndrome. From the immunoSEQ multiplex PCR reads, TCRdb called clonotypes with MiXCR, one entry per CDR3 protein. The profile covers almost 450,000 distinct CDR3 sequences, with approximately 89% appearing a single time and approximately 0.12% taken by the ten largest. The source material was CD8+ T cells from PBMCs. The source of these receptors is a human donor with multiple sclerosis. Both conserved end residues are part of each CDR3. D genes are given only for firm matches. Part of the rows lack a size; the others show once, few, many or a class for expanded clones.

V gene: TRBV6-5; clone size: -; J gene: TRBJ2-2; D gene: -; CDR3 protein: CASSYAETNTGELFF; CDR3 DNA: TGTGCCAGCAGTTACGCAGAAACGAACACCGGGGAGCTGTTTTTT
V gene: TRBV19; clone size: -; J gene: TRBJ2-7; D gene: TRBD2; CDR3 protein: CASSTKGLATYEQYF; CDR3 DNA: TGTGCCAGTAGTACGAAGGGACTAGCGACCTACGAGCAGTACTTC
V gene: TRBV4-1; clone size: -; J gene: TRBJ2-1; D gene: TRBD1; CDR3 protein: CASSQDPQGKNEQFF; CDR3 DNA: TGCGCCAGCAGCCAAGACCCACAGGGGAAGAATGAGCAGTTCTTC
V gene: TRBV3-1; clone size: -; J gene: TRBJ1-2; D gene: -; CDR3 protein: CASSQDWTEDVDYGYTF; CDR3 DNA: TGTGCCAGCAGCCAAGATTGGACAGAAGATGTGGACTATGGCTACACCTTC
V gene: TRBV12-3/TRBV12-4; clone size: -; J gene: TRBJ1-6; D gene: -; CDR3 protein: CASTLLGSPLHF; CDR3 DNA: TGTGCCAGCACCCTTTTGGGTTCACCCCTCCACTTT
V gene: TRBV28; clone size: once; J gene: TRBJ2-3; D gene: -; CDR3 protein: CASRGSSTDTQYF; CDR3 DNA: TGTGCCAGCAGGGGAAGTAGCACAGATACGCAGTATTTT
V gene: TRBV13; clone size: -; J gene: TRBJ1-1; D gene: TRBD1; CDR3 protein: CASSHRDRGANTEAFF; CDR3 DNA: TGTGCCAGCAGCCATAGGGACAGGGGGGCGAACACTGAAGCTTTCTTT
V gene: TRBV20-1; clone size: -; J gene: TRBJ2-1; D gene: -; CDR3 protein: CSARVDSRSFSSYNEQFF; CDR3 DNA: TGCAGTGCTAGAGTTGATTCGCGGAGCTTTAGCTCCTACAATGAGCAGTTCTTC
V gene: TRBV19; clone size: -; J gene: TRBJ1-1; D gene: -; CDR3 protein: CASMMGSTEAFF; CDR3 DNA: TGTGCCAGTATGATGGGAAGCACTGAAGCTTTCTTT
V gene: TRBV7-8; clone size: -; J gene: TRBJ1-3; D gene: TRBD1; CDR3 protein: CASSEGQGFGNTIYF; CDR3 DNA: TGTGCCAGCAGCGAAGGACAGGGGTTTGGAAACACCATATATTTT
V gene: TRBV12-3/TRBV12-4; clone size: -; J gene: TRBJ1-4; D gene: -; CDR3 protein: CASSFVLRGWDEKLFF; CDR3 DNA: TGTGCCAGCAGTTTCGTTCTTAGGGGTTGGGATGAAAAACTGTTTTTT
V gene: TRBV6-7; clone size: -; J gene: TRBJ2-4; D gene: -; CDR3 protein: CASSYVQGGRKKNIQYF; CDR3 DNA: TGTGCCAGCAGTTACGTCCAAGGAGGACGAAAAAAAAACATTCAGTACTTC
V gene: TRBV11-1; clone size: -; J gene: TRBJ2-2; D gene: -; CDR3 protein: CASSTLVTGELFF; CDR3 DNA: TGTGCCAGCAGCACCTTAGTTACCGGGGAGCTGTTTTTT
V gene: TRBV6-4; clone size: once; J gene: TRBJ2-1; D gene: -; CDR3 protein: CASSDSGRIQFF; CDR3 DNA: TGTGCCAGCAGTGACTCGGGGCGGATTCAGTTCTTC
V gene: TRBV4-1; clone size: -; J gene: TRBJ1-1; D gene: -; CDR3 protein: CASSQVGFDEAFF; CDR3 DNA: TGCGCCAGCAGCCAAGTAGGGTTCGATGAAGCTTTCTTT
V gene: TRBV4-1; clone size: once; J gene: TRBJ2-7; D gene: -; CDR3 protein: CASSQEISAYEQYF; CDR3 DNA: TGCGCCAGCAGCCAAGAAATTAGCGCCTACGAGCAGTACTTC
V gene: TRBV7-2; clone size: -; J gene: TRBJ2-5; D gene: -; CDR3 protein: CASSPLGAWGETQYF; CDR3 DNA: TGTGCCAGCAGCCCCCTCGGGGCTTGGGGAGAGACCCAGTACTTC
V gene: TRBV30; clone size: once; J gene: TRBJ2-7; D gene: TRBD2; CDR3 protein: CAWGGDANSYEQYF; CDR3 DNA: TGTGCCTGGGGGGGGGATGCGAACTCCTACGAGCAGTACTTC
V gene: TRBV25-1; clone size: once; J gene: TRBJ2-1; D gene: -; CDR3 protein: CASSEYFGGNEQFF; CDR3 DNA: TGTGCCAGCAGTGAATATTTTGGGGGCAATGAGCAGTTCTTC
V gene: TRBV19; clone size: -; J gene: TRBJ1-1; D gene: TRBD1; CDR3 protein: CASLSGTDTEAFF; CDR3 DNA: TGTGCCAGCCTTTCCGGGACAGACACTGAAGCTTTCTTT
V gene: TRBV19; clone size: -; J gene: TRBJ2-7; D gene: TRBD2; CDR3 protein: CASSNKRESHSYEQYF; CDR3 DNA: TGTGCCAGTAGTAACAAGCGGGAGTCCCATTCCTACGAGCAGTACTTC
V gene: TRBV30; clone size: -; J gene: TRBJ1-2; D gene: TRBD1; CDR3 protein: CAWSVGTGDYGYTF; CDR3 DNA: TGTGCCTGGAGTGTAGGGACAGGGGACTATGGCTACACCTTC
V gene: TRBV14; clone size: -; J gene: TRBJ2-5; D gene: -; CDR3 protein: CASSQAASQETQYF; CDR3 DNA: TGTGCCAGCAGCCAAGCGGCCAGCCAAGAGACCCAGTACTTC
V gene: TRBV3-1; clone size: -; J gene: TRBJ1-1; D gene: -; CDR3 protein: CASSQDLMGGTEAFF; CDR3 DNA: TGTGCCAGCAGCCAAGATCTGATGGGCGGTACTGAAGCTTTCTTT
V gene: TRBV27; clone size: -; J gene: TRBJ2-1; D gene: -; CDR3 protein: CANSGGQIHSSYNEQFF; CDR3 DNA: TGTGCCAACAGTGGGGGGCAGATCCATAGCTCCTACAATGAGCAGTTCTTC
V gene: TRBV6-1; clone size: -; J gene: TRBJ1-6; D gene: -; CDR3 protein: CASSEARGRGRNSPLHF; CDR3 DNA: TGTGCCAGCAGTGAAGCCCGGGGACGAGGCCGTAATTCACCCCTCCACTTT
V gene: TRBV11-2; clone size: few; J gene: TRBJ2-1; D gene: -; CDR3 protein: CASSPSRHEQFF; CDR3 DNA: TGTGCCAGCAGCCCAAGCCGACATGAGCAGTTCTTC
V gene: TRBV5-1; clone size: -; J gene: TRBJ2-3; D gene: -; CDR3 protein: CASSLYGDTQYF; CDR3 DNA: TGCGCCAGCAGCTTGTATGGAGATACGCAGTATTTT
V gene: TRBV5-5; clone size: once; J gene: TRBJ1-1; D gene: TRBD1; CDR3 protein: CASSDRQGVTEAFF; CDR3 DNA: TGTGCCAGCAGCGACCGACAGGGCGTAACTGAAGCTTTCTTT
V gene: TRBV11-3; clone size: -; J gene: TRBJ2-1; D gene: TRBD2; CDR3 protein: CASSSLAGGKSANEQFF; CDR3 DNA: TGTGCCAGCAGCTCCTTAGCGGGAGGGAAGAGCGCTAATGAGCAGTTCTTC
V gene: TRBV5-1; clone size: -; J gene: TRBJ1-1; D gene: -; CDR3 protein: CASSLSGQPRDTEAFF; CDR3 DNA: TGCGCCAGCAGCTTGTCGGGACAACCCAGAGACACTGAAGCTTTCTTT
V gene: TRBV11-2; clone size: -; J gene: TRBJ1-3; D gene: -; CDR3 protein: CASSLDQGEVISLSGNTIYF; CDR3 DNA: TGTGCCAGCAGCTTAGATCAGGGAGAGGTGATAAGCCTCTCTGGAAACACCATATATTTT
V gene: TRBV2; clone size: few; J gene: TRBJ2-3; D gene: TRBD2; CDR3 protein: CASSARTSAEYF; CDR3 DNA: TGTGCCAGCAGCGCCCGGACTAGCGCCGAATATTTT
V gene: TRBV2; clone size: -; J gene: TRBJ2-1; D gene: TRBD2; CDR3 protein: CASSAPSGVSYNEQFF; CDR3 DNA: TGTGCCAGCAGTGCTCCTAGCGGGGTTTCCTACAATGAGCAGTTCTTC
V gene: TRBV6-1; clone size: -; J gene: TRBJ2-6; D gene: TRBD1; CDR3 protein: CASSEGTGNVLTF; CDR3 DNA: TGTGCCAGCAGTGAAGGGACAGGCAACGTCCTGACTTTC
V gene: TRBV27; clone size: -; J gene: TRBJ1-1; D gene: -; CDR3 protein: CASSLAGIHEAFF; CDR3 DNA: TGTGCCAGCAGTTTAGCGGGAATCCATGAAGCTTTCTTT
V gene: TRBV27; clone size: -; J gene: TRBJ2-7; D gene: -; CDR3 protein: CASSLTDSSYEQYF; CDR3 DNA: TGTGCCAGCAGTTTGACAGACAGCTCCTACGAGCAGTACTTC
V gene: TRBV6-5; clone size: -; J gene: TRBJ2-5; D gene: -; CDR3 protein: CASTKVGRTAETQYF; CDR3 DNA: TGTGCCAGCACCAAAGTAGGACGTACCGCAGAGACCCAGTACTTC
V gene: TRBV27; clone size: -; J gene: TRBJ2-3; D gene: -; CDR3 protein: CASSMDGGFVDTQYF; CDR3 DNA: TGTGCCAGCAGTATGGACGGGGGTTTCGTAGATACGCAGTATTTT
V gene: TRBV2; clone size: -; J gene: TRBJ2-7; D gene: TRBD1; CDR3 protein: CASNTPQGWGSYEQYF; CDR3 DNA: TGTGCCAGCAACACCCCACAGGGGTGGGGCTCCTACGAGCAGTACTTC
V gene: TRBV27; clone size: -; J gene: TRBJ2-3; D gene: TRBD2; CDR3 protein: CASSLSSSGRASTDTQYF; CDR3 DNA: TGTGCCAGCAGTCTATCCTCTAGCGGGAGAGCTAGCACAGATACGCAGTATTTT
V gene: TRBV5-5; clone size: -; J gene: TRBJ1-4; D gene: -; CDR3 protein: CASSLGGFGNEKLFF; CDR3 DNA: TGTGCCAGCAGCTTGGGCGGGTTTGGTAATGAAAAACTGTTTTTT
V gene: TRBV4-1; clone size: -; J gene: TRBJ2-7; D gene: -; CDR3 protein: CASSQVTNYEQYF; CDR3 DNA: TGCGCCAGCAGCCAAGTGACGAACTACGAGCAGTACTTC
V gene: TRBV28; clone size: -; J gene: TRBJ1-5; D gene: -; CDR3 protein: CASTAVVSNQPQHF; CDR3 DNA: TGTGCCAGCACCGCAGTAGTTAGCAATCAGCCCCAGCATTTT
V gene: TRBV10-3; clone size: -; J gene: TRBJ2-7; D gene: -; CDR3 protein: CAISDFGRNYEQYF; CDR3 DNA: TGTGCCATCAGTGACTTCGGACGGAACTACGAGCAGTACTTC
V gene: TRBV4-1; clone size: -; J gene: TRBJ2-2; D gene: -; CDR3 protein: CASSQERGTGELFF; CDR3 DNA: TGCGCCAGCAGCCAAGAACGGGGTACCGGGGAGCTGTTTTTT
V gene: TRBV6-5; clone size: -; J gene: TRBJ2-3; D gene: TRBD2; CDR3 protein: CASSYLPLAGGPGVSDTQYF; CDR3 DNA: TGTGCCAGCAGTTACCTGCCGTTAGCGGGAGGGCCGGGGGTTTCAGATACGCAGTATTTT
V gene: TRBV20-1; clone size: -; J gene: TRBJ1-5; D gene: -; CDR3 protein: CSAIGMGSNQPQHF; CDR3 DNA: TGCAGTGCTATCGGGATGGGTAGCAATCAGCCCCAGCATTTT
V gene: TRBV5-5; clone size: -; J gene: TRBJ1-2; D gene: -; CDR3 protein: CASSLSSGSDYGYTF; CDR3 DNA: TGTGCCAGCAGCTTGTCCTCAGGGAGCGACTATGGCTACACCTTC
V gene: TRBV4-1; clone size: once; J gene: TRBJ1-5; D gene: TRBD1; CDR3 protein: CASSQEDRGGNQPQHF; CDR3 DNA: TGCGCCAGCAGCCAAGAGGACAGGGGAGGCAATCAGCCCCAGCATTTT
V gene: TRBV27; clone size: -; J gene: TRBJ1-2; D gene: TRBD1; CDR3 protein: CASNPTGAFQGDGYTF; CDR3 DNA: TGTGCCAGCAACCCGACAGGGGCTTTTCAGGGGGATGGCTACACCTTC
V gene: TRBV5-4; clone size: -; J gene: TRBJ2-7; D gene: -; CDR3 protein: CASSWAGQPYEQYF; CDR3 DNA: TGTGCCAGCAGCTGGGCGGGACAACCGTACGAGCAGTACTTC
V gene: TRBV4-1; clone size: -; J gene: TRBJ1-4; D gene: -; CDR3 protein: CASSLDPSNEKLFF; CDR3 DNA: TGCGCCAGCAGCCTCGACCCAAGTAATGAAAAACTGTTTTTT
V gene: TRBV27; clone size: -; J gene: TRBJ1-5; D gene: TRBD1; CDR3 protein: CASSRTGYSNQPQHF; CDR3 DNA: TGTGCCAGCAGTAGGACAGGGTATAGCAATCAGCCCCAGCATTTT
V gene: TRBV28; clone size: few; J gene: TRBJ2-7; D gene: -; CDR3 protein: CASSPGRIYEQYF; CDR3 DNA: TGTGCCAGCAGTCCGGGACGGATCTACGAGCAGTACTTC
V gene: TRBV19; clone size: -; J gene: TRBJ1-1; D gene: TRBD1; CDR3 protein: CASSIGQGAWAFF; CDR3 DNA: TGTGCCAGTAGTATAGGACAGGGGGCCTGGGCTTTCTTT
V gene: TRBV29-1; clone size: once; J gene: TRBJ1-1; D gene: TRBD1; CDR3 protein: CSVDTGGRTEAFF; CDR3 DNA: TGCAGCGTTGACACAGGGGGCAGGACTGAAGCTTTCTTT